The 10 T cell receptor beta chains below were found in one sample sequenced in a study of cytomegalovirus exposure and HLA in healthy donors. The PCR contained 60 Vbeta and 13 Jbeta primers. Clones were read by immunoSEQ multiplex PCR, and TCRdb kept only the in-frame ones, dropping some. The sample includes 150,000 to 180,000 clones, about 68% of them seen just once. Sequencing input: PBMCs. These receptors originate from a man aged 25 to 40 in good health and CMV-seronegative.

The chain uses TRBV18 and TRBJ1-4; D perhaps matches TRBD1 (6 bases). Germline CDR1 reads KGHSH; CDR2 reads LQKENI. V was shortened by 6 bases and J by 7 bases, with 15 bases between the two germline ends. The CDR3 spans 14 residues. The CDR3 spells CASSPGQAPEKLFF. The CDR3 region has the DNA TGTGCCAGCTCGCCGGGACAAGCACCTGAAAAACTGTTTTTT.

The V call is TRBV16, the J call TRBJ1-6, with D tentatively TRBD1 (6 bases). The CDR3 spans 18 residues. V was pared by 0 bases and J by 6 bases, with 18 bases between. The germline V gene has CDR1 KGHSY and CDR2 FQNENV. CDR3 DNA sequence: TGTGCCAGCAGCCAATCGATGAGCGGGACAACGGCTAATTCACCCCTCCACTTT. Protein: CASSQSMSGTTANSPLHF.

This clone has only one observation. The chain carries TRBV13 and TRBJ1-1; 10 bases align to TRBD1. V lost 5 bases and J lost 7; bases outside the gene matches: 4. CDR1 PRHDT and CDR2 FYEKMQ come from the germline V gene (reference sequence). The CDR3 extends over 13 amino acids. CDR3: CASSPGTGVEAFF. The CDR3 bases are TGTGCCAGCAGCCCGGGGACAGGGGTTGAAGCTTTCTTT.

The chain joins TRBV5-1 to TRBJ2-7; TRBD1 matches 7 bases. The CDR3 spans 16 residues. CDR1 and CDR2 from the germline V gene are SGHRS and YFSETQ. The trim removed 0 bases at V and 3 bases at J, leaving 9 bases unmatched. The DNA for the CDR3 is TGCGCCAGCAGCTTGGCCGGGCGAGGGACAGACTACGAGCAGTACTTC. The encoded protein is CASSLAGRGTDYEQYF.

A few counts support this clone. Other DNA sequences in this specimen translate into the identical CDR3. The chain is built from TRBV4-2 and TRBJ1-1, with a tentative D call TRBD1 (6 bases). Per germline, CDR1 LGHNA and CDR2 YNFKEQ. The CDR3 loop spans 14 amino acids. V lost 0 bases to trimming and J lost 1 base, with 6 bases between them. The CDR3 DNA sequence: TGTGCCAGCAGCCAAGACAGGGGGAACACTGAAGCTTTCTTT. It is translated as CASSQDRGNTEAFF.

This clone was picked up one time. This chain joins TRBV6-1 and TRBJ2-1; D is perhaps TRBD2 (6 bases). This CDR3 has 13 residues. Trimming stripped 8 bases from V and 4 bases from J, with 12 bases between. Germline CDR1 reads MNHNS; CDR2 reads SASEGT. The CDR3 here is CASGGLPYNEQFF. CDR3 DNA sequence: TGTGCCAGCGGGGGACTTCCTTACAATGAGCAGTTCTTC.

The rearrangement joins TRBV5-4 to TRBJ1-1; a possible D gene is TRBD1 (6 bases). Germline CDR1 SGHNT, CDR2 YYREEE (reference sequence). The CDR3 spans 14 residues. The V end lost 0 bases, the J end lost 6 bases, and 12 bases lay between the germline ends. This CDR3 reads CASSLDSGAAEAFF. In nucleotides, the CDR3 is TGTGCCAGCAGCTTGGATTCAGGGGCGGCTGAAGCTTTCTTT.

The V and J genes are TRBV7-2 and TRBJ2-3; 8 bases are shared with TRBD2. This CDR3 region has 15 residues. Losses at the gene ends were 0 bases for V and 4 bases for J; bases not matched to a gene: 3. CDR1 is SGHTA and CDR2 is FQGNSA in the germline V gene. The CDR3 DNA reads as TGTGCCAGCAGCTTAGCGGCGGGGGGAGCAGATACGCAGTATTTT. The encoded protein is CASSLAAGGADTQYF.

V and J are TRBV4-1 and TRBJ2-7; D is perhaps TRBD2 (5 bases). The CDR3 sequence is 13 residues long. V was trimmed by 3 bases and J by 3 bases, leaving 9 bases between them. The V gene's germline CDR1 is MGHRA and CDR2 YSYEKL. In nucleotides, the CDR3 is TGCGCCAGCAGCCAGGAGGCCAACTACGAGCAGTACTTC. Its translation is CASSQEANYEQYF.

J is TRBJ1-1 and V is TRBV7-2; 8 nucleotides match TRBD1. This CDR3 contains 15 residues. Looked up from germline, CDR1 is SGHTA and CDR2 is FQGNSA. The V segment lost 5 bases and the J segment 3 bases; nucleotides outside the gene matches: 8. Here the CDR3 DNA reads TGTGCCAGCAGCGATAATCCAGGGGGCTACACTGAAGCTTTCTTT. This encodes CASSDNPGGYTEAFF.